A selection of T cell receptor beta chains follows, all from one sample in a study of CD8 T cells in ankylosing spondylitis. MiXCR, run by TCRdb on the 5' RACE reads, gives a single entry per CDR3 protein. In the table there are hundreds of thousands of distinct CDR3 sequences, about 26% of which are singletons. Sequenced material: blood, either unsorted or a sorted T cell fraction (not recorded which). These receptors came from a male donor with ankylosing spondylitis or in good health (not recorded which). CDR3s include the opening cysteine and the closing phenylalanine or tryptophan. D genes are given only for firm matches. A clone size is listed for some rows: how often the clone was seen (once, few, many), or a class if it is expanded.

abundance: NA; d_gene: NA; v_gene: TRBV2; j_gene: TRBJ2-5; CDR3nt: TGTGCCAGCCTGAAGCGACGACAAGAGACCCAGTACTTC; CDR3aa: CASLKRRQETQYF
abundance: NA; d_gene: NA; v_gene: TRBV29-1; j_gene: TRBJ2-3; CDR3nt: TGCAGCGTTGCGGGGGATCTTAAAGATACGCAGTATTTT; CDR3aa: CSVAGDLKDTQYF
abundance: many; d_gene: NA; v_gene: TRBV4-1; j_gene: TRBJ1-3; CDR3nt: TGCGCCAGCAGCCAAGATCCCGGAAACACCATATATTTT; CDR3aa: CASSQDPGNTIYF
abundance: many; d_gene: NA; v_gene: TRBV11-1; j_gene: TRBJ2-7; CDR3nt: TGTGCCAGCAGCTTAAGGACAGGAGGGTTGGAGCAGTACTTC; CDR3aa: CASSLRTGGLEQYF
abundance: many; d_gene: NA; v_gene: TRBV20-1; j_gene: TRBJ2-1; CDR3nt: TGCAGTGCCCAGCCCACTACTGGCGACTCCTACAATGAGCAGTTCTTC; CDR3aa: CSAQPTTGDSYNEQFF
abundance: many; d_gene: NA; v_gene: TRBV27; j_gene: TRBJ2-6; CDR3nt: TGTGCCACTCAGCCCGACGCTAGCTCTGGGGCCAACGTCCTGACTTTC; CDR3aa: CATQPDASSGANVLTF
abundance: few; d_gene: NA; v_gene: TRBV5-1; j_gene: TRBJ2-2; CDR3nt: TGCGCCAGCAAGAACAGGTTCGCGAACACCGGGGAGCTGTTTTTT; CDR3aa: CASKNRFANTGELFF
abundance: many; d_gene: NA; v_gene: TRBV11-2; j_gene: TRBJ2-1; CDR3nt: TGTGCCAGCAGCTTAGATGGGACTCCCTACAGGGAGCAGTTCTTC; CDR3aa: CASSLDGTPYREQFF
abundance: many; d_gene: NA; v_gene: TRBV5-6; j_gene: TRBJ2-1; CDR3nt: TGTGCCAGCAGCTTGGATCTAGACAGGACCTACAATGAGCAGTTCTTC; CDR3aa: CASSLDLDRTYNEQFF
abundance: many; d_gene: TRBD2; v_gene: TRBV7-9; j_gene: TRBJ2-3; CDR3nt: TGTGCCAGCAGCCTCAGGACTAGCGGGAGCGGTACGCAGTATTTT; CDR3aa: CASSLRTSGSGTQYF
abundance: few; d_gene: NA; v_gene: TRBV20-1; j_gene: TRBJ1-5; CDR3nt: TGCAGTGCTAGCGGGGCAGCCTATAGCAATCAGCCCCAGCATTTT; CDR3aa: CSASGAAYSNQPQHF
abundance: NA; d_gene: NA; v_gene: TRBV12-3/TRBV12-4; j_gene: TRBJ2-1; CDR3nt: TGTGCCAGCAGCTTTTGGGGGTCCAGCTCCTACAATGAGCAGTTCTTC; CDR3aa: CASSFWGSSSYNEQFF
abundance: NA; d_gene: NA; v_gene: TRBV12-3/TRBV12-4; j_gene: TRBJ2-1; CDR3nt: TGTGCCAGCAGTCCGACAGCGCTCTCCTACAATGAGCAGTTCTTC; CDR3aa: CASSPTALSYNEQFF
abundance: NA; d_gene: NA; v_gene: TRBV4-3; j_gene: TRBJ2-4; CDR3nt: TGCGCCAGCAGCCAAGATCAGGGCAGGAACATTCAGTACTTC; CDR3aa: CASSQDQGRNIQYF
abundance: NA; d_gene: TRBD1; v_gene: TRBV20-1; j_gene: TRBJ2-7; CDR3nt: TGCAGTGCTAGCCGGACAGGGGACGAGCAGTACTTC; CDR3aa: CSASRTGDEQYF
abundance: many; d_gene: NA; v_gene: TRBV12-3/TRBV12-4; j_gene: TRBJ2-7; CDR3nt: TGTGCCAGCAGTTCCCTCCAAACTCACGAGCAGTACTTC; CDR3aa: CASSSLQTHEQYF
abundance: once; d_gene: TRBD2; v_gene: TRBV11-2; j_gene: TRBJ2-2; CDR3nt: TGTGCCAGCCGAGCGGGAGCGAACACCGGGGAGCTGTTTTTT; CDR3aa: CASRAGANTGELFF
abundance: many; d_gene: TRBD2; v_gene: TRBV12-3/TRBV12-4; j_gene: TRBJ2-7; CDR3nt: TGTGCCAGCAGTTTAGTAGGGACTATCCACTCCTCCTACGAGCAGTACTTC; CDR3aa: CASSLVGTIHSSYEQYF
abundance: many; d_gene: TRBD1; v_gene: TRBV29-1; j_gene: TRBJ1-1; CDR3nt: TGCAGCGTTGTCCCCGGGACAGGGAGCACTGAAGCTTTCTTT; CDR3aa: CSVVPGTGSTEAFF
abundance: few; d_gene: NA; v_gene: TRBV3-1; j_gene: TRBJ2-1; CDR3nt: TGTGCCAGCAGCCAAGACCGCGGGTCGGGTGAGCAGTTCTTC; CDR3aa: CASSQDRGSGEQFF